The subject of this entry is one T cell receptor (beta chain). Trimming left V 1 base short and J 7 bases short, with 16 bases between. Germline V lookup: CDR1 MNHNS, CDR2 SASEGT. This CDR3 is 15 amino acids long. The data belong to a study of T cells after somatic rescue of genetic block. Libraries were prepared by immunoSEQ multiplex PCR; TCRdb keeps only in-frame clonotypes and omits some of them. The sample carries more than 70,000 clones, 70% to 90% recorded once. The V call is TRBV6-1, the J call TRBJ2-5; no definite D call. The receptor's source is a young woman. Sample: peripheral blood mononuclear cells (PBMCs). The CDR3 bases are TGTGCCAGCAGTGAAGGCTCCACCACCTCGGGGACCCAGTACTTC. This gives the protein CASSEGSTTSGTQYF.